Below, 15 T cell receptor beta chains from the same sample are listed, as sequenced in a study of shared clonotypes between healthy human individuals (TCRdb year 2020). The method behind the library was the immunoSEQ multiplex PCR assay. TCRdb's version of the immuneACCESS table is confined to in-frame rearrangements and falls short of the full clone set. An unresolved V gene accounts for under half of the shortfall where checked; the remainder is of unknown origin. In all, the sample holds over a million clones, and approximately 98% of those were seen once. The ten largest account for about 0.45% of the sample. Specimen: naive CD4+ T cells sorted from blood. Per the publication, the cell subset or site label means: CD45RA+ positively selected. The receptor set was obtained from a man younger than 45 in good health.

The CDR3 nucleotides are TGTGCCAGCAGTCAAACTTATAGTACGCAGTATTTT. Its protein product is CASSQTYSTQYF. This chain connects TRBV27 to TRBJ2-3; D remains ambiguous. This CDR3 spans 12 amino acids. The V end lost 5 bases, the J end lost 8 bases, and 11 bases lay between the germline ends. Germline V lookup: CDR1 MNHEY, CDR2 SMNVEV (reference sequence).

This rearrangement joins TRBV7-8 to TRBJ1-5; a weak D match, TRBD1 (5 bases). This CDR3 is built from 14 residues. The V gene lost 5 bases and the J gene lost 6 bases, with 14 bases spanning the gap. CDR1 is SGHVS and CDR2 is FQNEAQ in the germline V gene. CDR3 DNA sequence: TGTGCCAGCAGCATTTCAACCGGGGCTCAGCCCCAGCATTTT. Translated, it gives CASSISTGAQPQHF. Combining the CDR3 with reference TRBV7-8 and TRBJ1-5 gives the whole variable domain GAGVSQSPRYKVAKRGQDVALRCDPISGHVSLFWYQQALGQGPEFLTYFQNEAQLDKSGLPSDRFFAERPEGSVSTLKIQRTQQEDSAVYLCASSISTGAQPQHFGDGTRLSIL.

The V gene is TRBV20-1, the J gene TRBJ1-4; D uncertain. V dropped 6 bases and J dropped 10 bases, with 12 bases sitting between them. The CDR3 sequence is 11 residues long. The germline gives CDR1 DFQATT, CDR2 SNEGSKA (reference sequence). In nucleotides, the CDR3 is TGCAGTGCAACAGAGGGAGGAAAACTGTTTTTT. Protein product: CSATEGGKLFF.

This chain connects TRBV19 to TRBJ1-5; 7 bases map to TRBD1. The CDR3 spans 13 residues. CDR1 is LNHDA, CDR2 SQIVND, per germline (reference sequence). V lost 9 bases and J lost 4; bases outside the gene matches: 6. The chain's CDR3 is CASRDSFNQPQHF. Written as DNA, the CDR3 is TGTGCCAGCCGGGACAGCTTTAATCAGCCCCAGCATTTT.

V and J are TRBV18 and TRBJ2-7; no reliable D call. V lost 3 bases and J lost 5, with 11 bases in between. The CDR3 runs 13 residues. CDR1 is KGHSH and CDR2 is LQKENI in the germline V gene. The CDR3 sequence is CASSPVVGNEQYF. The DNA of the CDR3 is TGTGCCAGCTCACCCGTCGTGGGGAACGAGCAGTACTTC.

The CDR3 nucleotides are TGTGCCAGCCAGGGAATAGAGACCCAGTACTTC. This sequence encodes CASQGIETQYF. This sequence joins TRBV7-9 and TRBJ2-5; D is perhaps TRBD1 (5 bases). The ends were cut back, 8 bases at V and 4 bases at J, with 8 bases in the middle. The germline V gene has CDR1 SEHNR and CDR2 FQNEAQ (reference sequence). The CDR3 is 11 residues long.

The genes are TRBV4-1 and TRBJ2-7; D not certain. The CDR3 is made up of 14 amino acids. Trimming took off 0 bases at V and 1 base at J, with 7 bases between the two ends. Per the germline V gene, CDR1 is MGHRA and CDR2 is YSYEKL. CDR3 in amino acids: CASSQDWSSYEQYF. CDR3 in DNA: TGCGCCAGCAGCCAAGATTGGTCTTCCTACGAGCAGTACTTC.

The V call is TRBV5-6, the J call TRBJ2-3; D not certain. V was shortened by 2 bases and J by 0 bases, with 13 bases between the two germline ends. Looked up from germline, CDR1 is SGHDT and CDR2 is YYEEEE. The CDR3 runs to 16 residues. CDR3 loop: CASSFWTLLSTDTQYF. The CDR3 nucleotides are TGTGCCAGCAGCTTTTGGACCTTACTTAGCACAGATACGCAGTATTTT.

Regarding this clone: Compared with germline, one end of the junction differs, possibly owing to a read error. The chain joins TRBV7-7 to TRBJ2-5; 14 nucleotides agree with TRBD2. This CDR3 region has 17 residues. In germline, CDR1 is SSHAT, CDR2 FNYEAQ (reference sequence). The CDR3 sequence: CASSLGTSGSHGGTQYF. Here the CDR3 DNA reads TGTGCTAGCAGCTTAGGGACTAGCGGGAGTCATGGCGGGACCCAGTACTTC.

The chain couples TRBV28 to TRBJ1-2, with a weak D call TRBD1 (5 bases). From germline, CDR1 is MDHEN and CDR2 SYDVKM. The V and J ends lost 6 bases and 1 base respectively, with 21 bases between them. CDR3 length: 17 amino acids. The DNA of the CDR3 is TGTGCCAGCAGACGTAACCCGGGGCCACCGAATAACTATGGCTACACCTTC. Its translation is CASRRNPGPPNNYGYTF.

The chain couples TRBV9 to TRBJ2-3; tentatively, D is TRBD1 (6 bases). Germline V gene data show CDR1 as SGDLS and CDR2 as YYNGEE. V was pared by 3 bases and J by 6 bases, with 14 bases between. The CDR3 totals 14 residues. The CDR3, as DNA: TGTGCCAGCAGCGCACTGGGGGCAGCGGATACGCAGTATTTT. Its protein is CASSALGAADTQYF.

J is TRBJ2-1 and V is TRBV15; TRBD2 aligns across 13 bases. In germline, CDR1 is LNHNV, CDR2 YYDKDF (reference sequence). The CDR3 runs to 17 residues. Trimming removed 3 bases from V and 7 bases from J; junction bases left unmatched: 9. The CDR3 is CATSSRWSGLAGNEQFF. The DNA for the CDR3 is TGTGCCACCAGCAGTCGATGGTCGGGACTAGCGGGAAATGAGCAGTTCTTC.

The J gene is TRBJ2-7, the V gene TRBV18, with 9 positions matching TRBD1. The germline CDR1 and CDR2 sequences are KGHSH and LQKENI. The CDR3 covers 15 residues. The J segment lost 7 bases and the V segment lost 6 bases, leaving 13 bases of the junction unmatched. CDR3: CASSSRQGDLGEQYF. The CDR3, as DNA: TGTGCCAGCTCGTCTAGACAGGGGGACTTAGGGGAGCAGTACTTC.

The table lists this clone with a count of one. The chain combines TRBV5-8 with TRBJ2-7, with D perhaps assigned TRBD1 or TRBD2 (6 bases each). The germline CDR1 and CDR2 sequences are SGHTS and YDEGEE. The CDR3 extends over 16 amino acids. V gave up 4 bases and J gave up 6 bases, with 23 bases separating them. CDR3 bases: TGTGCCAGCAGCAGCGCGGCAAGTACAGAGGGGGGCGAGCAGTACTTC. Its translation is CASSSAASTEGGEQYF.

This rearrangement joins TRBV6-1 to TRBJ1-5; D gene ambiguous. V was clipped by 7 bases and J by 2 bases, with 6 bases between them. From germline, CDR1 is MNHNS and CDR2 SASEGT. The CDR3 runs to 12 residues. As DNA, the CDR3 is TGTGCCAGCACACGGGGCAATCAGCCCCAGCATTTT. Encoded protein: CASTRGNQPQHF.